This T cell receptor (beta chain) was sequenced during a study of cytomegalovirus exposure and HLA in healthy donors. CDR1 MNHEY and CDR2 SVGAGI come from the germline V gene. CDR3 length: 12 amino acids. V was shortened by 5 bases and J by 5 bases, with 9 bases between the two germline ends. The PCR employed 60 Vbeta primers together with 13 Jbeta primers. Repertoires were generated with immunoSEQ multiplex PCR, while TCRdb's copy carries only in-frame clones and drops some. This table holds about 170,000 clones. The TCR sequence derives from an older woman in good health and CMV-seronegative. The chain couples TRBV6-5 to TRBJ1-1, with a possible D match to TRBD1 (6 bases). Input material: PBMCs. The CDR3 spells CASSLRGTEAFF. CDR3 bases: TGTGCCAGCAGTCTGAGGGGGACTGAAGCTTTCTTT.